These T cell receptor beta chains were read from a single sample in a study of cytomegalovirus exposure and HLA in healthy donors. The method was immunoSEQ multiplex PCR; TCRdb's version includes in-frame clones alone and lacks a portion of them. The top ten clones hold around 0.97% of a sample with about 160,000 clones, about 79% of them seen once. Sample: PBMCs. Receptors originate from a woman in her 50s in good health and CMV-seropositive. Both conserved end residues are part of each CDR3. D genes are given only for firm matches. Part of the rows lack a size; the others show once, few, many or a class for expanded clones.

TRBJ1-5 . TRBV18 . 13 TGTGCCAGCTCAGGAGATAGCAATCAGCCCCAGCATTTT CASSGDSNQPQHF
TRBJ2-3 . TRBV5-1 TRBD1 14 TGCGCCAGCAGCTTCGGGACAGGGGTAGATACGCAGTATTTT CASSFGTGVDTQYF
TRBJ1-6 . TRBV7-2 TRBD1 14 TGTGCCAGCAGCTGGGACAGGGGGAATTCACCCCTCCACTTT CASSWDRGNSPLHF
TRBJ2-2 once TRBV5-4 TRBD2 19 TGTGCCAGCAGCGGGGGGTCGACTAGCGGGAGGGCCGGGAACGGGGAGCTGTTTTTT CASSGGSTSGRAGNGELFF
TRBJ2-6 . TRBV19 TRBD1 17 TGTGCCAGTAGTCCCAGACAGGGACCTAATCCCAGGAACGTCCTGACTTTC CASSPRQGPNPRNVLTF
TRBJ2-7 . TRBV7-8 TRBD1 16 TGTGCCAGCAGCCAAAATTATAAGACAGGGGACAACGAGCAGTACTTC CASSQNYKTGDNEQYF
TRBJ1-5 . TRBV6-1 . 13 TGTGCCAGCAGTGAACGGGAAAATCAGCCCCAGCATTTT CASSERENQPQHF
TRBJ2-7 . TRBV7-2 TRBD2 16 TGTGCCAGCAGCCCTCCCGGACTAGCGGGCGTCTACGAGCAGTACTTC CASSPPGLAGVYEQYF
TRBJ2-7 . TRBV9 TRBD2 16 TGTGCCAGCAGCGATGGGACTAGCGCTTCCTCCTACGAGCAGTACTTC CASSDGTSASSYEQYF
TRBJ2-7 . TRBV4-2 . 15 TGTGCCAGCAGCCCCTTGGGGGCCGAGTCCTACGAGCAGTACTTC CASSPLGAESYEQYF
TRBJ2-7 . TRBV5-6 . 12 TGTGCCAGCAGCTTGGTGAGGGACGAGCAGTACTTC CASSLVRDEQYF
TRBJ2-1 few TRBV7-2 TRBD2 16 TGTGCCAGCAGCTTAGCGCCGAGCGGGGGGGCCGATGAGCAGTTCTTC CASSLAPSGGADEQFF
TRBJ2-2 . TRBV5-4 . 15 TGTGCCAGCAGCCCGCCGGGTGTGGACACCGGGGAGCTGTTTTTT CASSPPGVDTGELFF
TRBJ2-3 . TRBV5-1 TRBD1 15 TGCGCCAGCAGCTTGTTCACAGGGGGCGGAGATACGCAGTATTTT CASSLFTGGGDTQYF
TRBJ2-7 few TRBV7-8 . 12 TGTGCCAGCAGCTTGAGCGTCTACGAGCAGTACTTC CASSLSVYEQYF
TRBJ2-7 few TRBV13 TRBD1 14 TGTGCCAGCAGCTTAATGCAGGGGGCCTACGAGCAGTACTTC CASSLMQGAYEQYF
TRBJ1-2 . TRBV27 TRBD1 14 TGTGCCAGCACTTCACCCGGACAGGGCTATGGCTACACCTTC CASTSPGQGYGYTF
TRBJ1-1 few TRBV5-6 . 13 TGTGCCAGCGTCCGACAGATGAACACTGGAGCTTTCTTT CASVRQMNTGAFF
TRBJ1-4 . TRBV2 . 14 TGTGCCAGCAGTGAAGGGCAGGGCGGAGAAAAACTGTTTTTT CASSEGQGGEKLFF
TRBJ2-7 . TRBV10-3 TRBD1 16 TGTGCCATCAGCTTTGGACAGGTGGCGAGCTCCTACGAGCAGTACTTC CAISFGQVASSYEQYF
TRBJ1-1 . TRBV7-9 . 13 TGTGCCAGCAGCCTTTCCGCAGGCACTGAAGCTTTCTTT CASSLSAGTEAFF